The 8 T cell receptor beta chains listed next were all sequenced from one sample in a study of T cell changes during pregnancy in multiple sclerosis. The data were produced by immunoSEQ multiplex PCR, yet TCRdb's version contains in-frame clones alone and is incomplete. The data hold about 69,000 clones, with roughly 88% observed a single time. The sequences come from peripheral blood, collected in the third trimester of pregnancy. These TCRs come from a female donor with multiple sclerosis, enrolled in a pregnancy study.

This clone was seen a single time. The rearrangement uses TRBV11-2 and TRBJ1-1, with TRBD1 matching over 7 bases. The CDR3 extends over 17 amino acids. Germline V gene data show CDR1 as SGHAT and CDR2 as FQNNGV. J was trimmed by 2 bases and V by 5 bases; bases with no gene match: 14. CDR3 sequence reads: CASSRQGGGRVNTEAFF. The DNA of the CDR3 is TGTGCCAGCAGCCGACAGGGAGGTGGAAGGGTTAACACTGAAGCTTTCTTT.

The V gene is TRBV7-3, the J gene TRBJ2-2; tentative D call: TRBD2 (5 bases). The V and J ends lost 2 bases and 4 bases respectively, with 8 bases between them. This CDR3 has 14 residues. Per germline, CDR1 SGHTA and CDR2 FQGTGA. CDR3 sequence reads: CASSLGSGTGELFF. CDR3 DNA: TGTGCCAGCAGCTTAGGCAGCGGCACCGGGGAGCTGTTTTTT. Combining the CDR3 with reference TRBV7-3 and TRBJ2-2 gives the whole variable domain GAGVSQTPSNKVTEKGKYVELRCDPISGHTALYWYRQSLGQGPEFLIYFQGTGAADDSGLPNDRFFAVRPEGSVSTLKIQRTERGDSAVYLCASSLGSGTGELFFGEGSRLTVL.

The chain joins TRBV7-6 to TRBJ2-1, with 9 bases fitting TRBD1. The junction had 3 bases not matched to a gene; V was cut back by 3 bases and J by 3 bases. The V gene's germline CDR1 is SGHVS and CDR2 FNYEAQ. This CDR3 region has 15 residues. The CDR3 DNA is TGTGCCAGCAGCTTGGACAGGGGTGGCTACAATGAGCAGTTCTTC. It encodes CASSLDRGGYNEQFF.

The V call is TRBV20-1, the J call TRBJ2-7; D not certain. This CDR3 has 10 amino acids. Per germline, CDR1 DFQATT and CDR2 SNEGSKA (reference sequence). V was shortened by 5 bases and J by 5 bases, with 7 bases between the two germline ends. Here the CDR3 DNA reads TGCAGTGCTTCCGACAACGAGCAGTACTTC. Its protein product is CSASDNEQYF.

This chain links TRBV9 with TRBJ2-5; D remains unclear. V was shortened by 0 bases and J by 1 base, with 10 bases between the two germline ends. CDR3 length equals 15 residues. The germline CDR1 and CDR2 sequences are SGDLS and YYNGEE. In DNA, the CDR3 is TGTGCCAGCAGCGTAGCAGACACCTTCCAAGAGACCCAGTACTTC. It is translated as CASSVADTFQETQYF.

The rearrangement joins TRBV20-1 to TRBJ2-3; D remains ambiguous. CDR1 and CDR2 (germline): DFQATT, SNEGSKA (reference sequence). The CDR3 sequence is 11 residues long. The ends were cut back, 5 bases at V and 4 bases at J, with 7 bases in the middle. CDR3 residues: CSAYSPDTQYF. CDR3 DNA sequence: TGCAGTGCTTATAGCCCAGATACGCAGTATTTT.

The sample holds one count of this clone. The chain joins TRBV6-1 to TRBJ2-3; TRBD2 agrees at 9 bases. CDR1 is MNHNS and CDR2 is SASEGT in the germline V gene. The CDR3 sequence is 16 residues long. The junction had 7 bases not matched to a gene; V was cut back by 1 base and J by 5 bases. The CDR3 protein is CASSEVWRGGVDTQYF. CDR3 DNA: TGTGCCAGCAGTGAAGTATGGCGGGGGGGCGTAGATACGCAGTATTTT.

V usage is TRBV19 and J usage is TRBJ1-1; maybe TRBD1 (6 bases). Per the germline V gene, CDR1 is LNHDA and CDR2 is SQIVND (reference sequence). Trimming removed 10 bases from V and 6 bases from J, with 21 bases in between. The CDR3 extends over 14 amino acids. Here the CDR3 reads CATSLLRGTPEAFF. The CDR3 DNA reads TGTGCCACCTCTCTACTCAGGGGAACACCTGAAGCTTTCTTT.